The clone carrying this T cell receptor (beta chain) was observed a few times. The sample comes from a study of blood T cells in healthy people across ages. It was with a sample-barcoded 5' primer and a J-beta primer mix that a second PCR of roughly 6 to 12 cycles was run. From the 5' RACE reads, TCRdb called clonotypes with MiXCR, one entry per CDR3 protein. The sample records over 950,000 distinct CDR3 sequences, roughly 47% being singletons. This TCR derives from a woman in her sixties or seventies in good health. Sequenced material: blood.

The CDR3 DNA is TGTGCCACCAGCAGAGATGTTTCGGACAGGGAGCAGTACTTC. Translated: CATSRDVSDREQYF. The chain recombines TRBV15 with TRBJ2-7, with 7 bases fitting TRBD1. V shed 0 bases, J shed 7 bases, and the junction held 6 bases outside the gene matches. The V gene's germline CDR1 is LNHNV and CDR2 YYDKDF (reference sequence). This CDR3 comprises 14 residues.